This T cell receptor beta chain was retrieved from a study of blood T cell repertoires in COVID-19. Looking at the study overall: Acute-phase and convalescent COVID-19 samples originated in the United States, Italy and Spain. Sample material is recorded as cDNA or gDNA derived from T cells, B-cell-depleted T cells, or PBMCs.

Generated by immunoSEQ multiplex PCR, the TCRdb table keeps only in-frame clones and is missing some. The top ten hold around 3.3% of the sample, which has a few hundred thousand clones, about four fifths seen once. Trimming took off 2 bases at V and 0 bases at J, with 8 bases between the two ends. Germline CDR1 MNHEY, CDR2 SMNVEV (reference sequence). The CDR3 is made up of 14 amino acids. The V gene is TRBV27, the J gene TRBJ2-7; the D is unclear. This TCR was sampled from a young woman with acute or convalescent COVID-19. The specimen was peripheral blood. CDR3 nucleotide sequence: TGTGCCAGCAGTTTACAGCGTAGCTCCTACGAGCAGTACTTC. Its protein is CASSLQRSSYEQYF.